The source of this TCR beta chain is a study of blood T cell repertoires in COVID-19. For the study at large: COVID-19 samples, acute and convalescent, were from the United States, Italy and Spain. From T cells, B-cell-depleted T cells, or PBMCs came the material, which was cDNA or gDNA.

Per the original methods: Researchers report that nucleated cell counts were estimated from reference gene primer amplification. Repertoires were generated with immunoSEQ multiplex PCR, while TCRdb's copy carries only in-frame clones and drops some. V and J calls and clone size are as listed in that table; D and trimming were resolved from the DNA. The table includes about 230,000 clones, over 70% detected once. CDR3 length: 15 amino acids. V was pared by 1 base and J by 3 bases, with 12 bases between. Germline CDR1 is SGHTA and CDR2 is FQGTGA. Sequencing was done on a sample of peripheral blood. The chain couples TRBV7-3 to TRBJ1-1; D is ambiguous. This receptor was taken from a woman of 80 years or more with acute or convalescent COVID-19. CDR3 in amino acids: CASSLNSAAYTEAFF. The CDR3 region has the DNA TGTGCCAGCAGCTTAAATTCTGCGGCCTACACTGAAGCTTTCTTT.